Below, 15 T cell receptor beta chains from the same sample are listed, as sequenced in a study of cytotoxic CD8 clonotypes in ibrutinib-treated CLL. Libraries were prepared by immunoSEQ multiplex PCR; TCRdb keeps only in-frame clonotypes and omits some of them. The table has approximately 97,000 clones, approximately 77% seen once; the top ten hold 20% to 25%. Sequenced here: PBMCs, sampled after 24 months of ibrutinib treatment. The source is a human donor with chronic lymphocytic leukemia.

The chain uses TRBV19 and TRBJ1-4; TRBD1 matches at 7 bases. Germline V gene lookup returns CDR1 LNHDA and CDR2 SQIVND (reference sequence). The trim removed 3 bases at V and 10 bases at J, leaving 8 bases unmatched. CDR3 length: 14 residues. The CDR3 bases are TGTGCCAGTAGTATTGAGACAGGGCGAGGAAAACTGTTTTTT. Its translation is CASSIETGRGKLFF.

This clone was detected once. The chain links TRBV7-2 to TRBJ2-7, with D perhaps TRBD2 (6 bases). Germline CDR1 is SGHTA and CDR2 is FQGNSA. The length of the CDR3 is 14 residues. V was clipped by 7 bases and J by 0 bases, with 13 bases between them. In DNA, the CDR3 is TGTGCCAGCACCCAGCGGGCTGCCTCCTACGAGCAGTACTTC. Translated, it gives CASTQRAASYEQYF. Filled out from reference TRBV7-2 and TRBJ2-7, the complete variable domain reads GAGVSQSPSNKVTEKGKDVELRCDPISGHTALYWYRQSLGQGLEFLIYFQGNSAPDKSGLPSDRFSAERTGGSVSTLTIQRTQQEDSAVYLCASTQRAASYEQYFGPGTRLTVT.

V and J are TRBV10-1 and TRBJ2-1; 9 nucleotides line up with TRBD1. CDR1 is WNHNN and CDR2 is SYGVQD in the germline V gene (reference sequence). V lost 3 bases and J lost 6; bases outside the gene matches: 6. The CDR3 length is 15 residues. Written as DNA, the CDR3 is TGCGCCAGCAGTGATGCCGGACAGGGGTCCAATGAGCAGTTCTTC. Translating it yields CASSDAGQGSNEQFF.

The rearrangement links TRBV5-1 to TRBJ1-3; no clear D. Trimming cost V 4 bases and J 6 bases, with 17 bases left between them. The CDR3 has 15 amino acids. Germline V gene data show CDR1 as SGHRS and CDR2 as YFSETQ. The CDR3 DNA sequence: TGCGCCAGCAGCCCTTGGACCGGGGTCCCAAACACCATATATTTT. It codes for CASSPWTGVPNTIYF.

This clone occurred once. This chain connects TRBV13 to TRBJ1-2; D not certain. Trimming pared 3 bases from V and 4 bases from J, leaving 12 bases between. Looked up from germline, CDR1 is PRHDT and CDR2 is FYEKMQ (reference sequence). The CDR3 loop spans 14 amino acids. CDR3 DNA: TGTGCCAGCAGCTTGGGCCCGTCCCGCTATGGCTACACCTTC. This codes for CASSLGPSRYGYTF. Combining the CDR3 with reference TRBV13 and TRBJ1-2 gives the whole variable domain AAGVIQSPRHLIKEKRETATLKCYPIPRHDTVYWYQQGPGQDPQFLISFYEKMQSDKGSIPDRFSAQQFSDYHSELNMSSLELGDSALYFCASSLGPSRYGYTFGSGTRLTVV.

The chain carries TRBV27 and TRBJ2-7; D ambiguous. V gave up 3 bases and J gave up 2 bases, with 11 bases separating them. From germline, CDR1 is MNHEY and CDR2 SMNVEV (reference sequence). The CDR3 extends over 14 amino acids. CDR3 bases: TGTGCCAGCAGTTTTGGGATCCCCCCCTACGAGCAGTACTTC. Translating it yields CASSFGIPPYEQYF.

The chain employs TRBV28 and TRBJ2-3; TRBD2 matches 7 bases. Trimming cost V 6 bases and J 6 bases; bases outside gene matches: 9. The length of the CDR3 is 14 residues. Germline-derived CDR1 and CDR2 are MDHEN and SYDVKM. This chain's CDR3 is CASRPGGGLDTQYF. In DNA, the CDR3 is TGTGCCAGCAGGCCGGGGGGAGGGTTGGATACGCAGTATTTT. Drawing the rest from reference TRBV28 and TRBJ2-3, the complete variable domain is DVKVTQSSRYLVKRTGEKVFLECVQDMDHENMFWYRQDPGLGLRLIYFSYDVKMKEKGDIPEGYSVSREKKERFSLILESASTNQTSMYLCASRPGGGLDTQYFGPGTRLTVL.

In DNA form, the CDR3 reads TGTGCCAGCAAATTCCAGTCGGGGGATCAAGAGACCCAGTACTTC. Protein sequence: CASKFQSGDQETQYF. The chain recombines TRBV2 with TRBJ2-5; D may be TRBD2 (6 bases). This CDR3 contains 15 residues. Germline-derived CDR1 and CDR2 are SNHLY and FYNNEI. V shed 7 bases and J shed 2 bases, with 17 bases lying between them.

J is TRBJ2-3 and V is TRBV18; D remains unclear. The germline CDR1 and CDR2 sequences are KGHSH and LQKENI. The V end lost 5 bases, the J end lost 0 bases, and 9 bases lay between the germline ends. The CDR3 is made up of 14 amino acids. The CDR3 DNA is TGTGCCAGCTCATCAAGAGACAGCACAGATACGCAGTATTTT. This translates into CASSSRDSTDTQYF. The entire variable domain, with the rest obtained from reference TRBV18 and TRBJ2-3, is as follows: NAGVMQNPRHLVRRRGQEARLRCSPMKGHSHVYWYRQLPEEGLKFMVYLQKENIIDESGMPKERFSAEFPKEGPSILRIQQVVRGDSAAYFCASSSRDSTDTQYFGPGTRLTVL.

This rearrangement joins TRBV5-1 to TRBJ2-7, with TRBD2 identical over 8 bases. This CDR3 has 16 amino acids. Germline V gene data show CDR1 as SGHRS and CDR2 as YFSETQ. The trim removed 1 base at V and 6 bases at J, leaving 12 bases unmatched. CDR3 DNA sequence: TGCGCCAGCAGCTTGTGGGGATTCAGCGGGAGTCTCGAGCAGTACTTC. Its translation: CASSLWGFSGSLEQYF.

The chain uses TRBV15 and TRBJ1-1; a possible D gene is TRBD1 (5 bases). V dropped 2 bases and J dropped 5 bases, with 18 bases sitting between them. The germline CDR1 and CDR2 sequences are LNHNV and YYDKDF (reference sequence). This CDR3 has 16 residues. The CDR3 is CATSRQTGTVVTEAFF. For the CDR3, the DNA is TGTGCCACCAGCAGACAAACCGGGACCGTGGTTACTGAAGCTTTCTTT. Full variable domain (remainder filled in from reference TRBV15 and TRBJ1-1): DAMVIQNPRYQVTQFGKPVTLSCSQTLNHNVMYWYQQKSSQAPKLLFHYYDKDFNNEADTPDNFQSRRPNTSFCFLDIRSPGLGDTAMYLCATSRQTGTVVTEAFFGQGTRLTVV.

The chain links TRBV7-6 to TRBJ2-1; 10 bases are shared with TRBD1. Germline V gene sequence: CDR1 SGHVS, CDR2 FNYEAQ. V dropped 5 bases and J dropped 8; count of bases not matched to a gene: 9. The CDR3 runs to 15 residues. The DNA for the CDR3 is TGTGCCAGCAGCCCTTGGGACAGGGGTTTGGATGAGCAGTTCTTC. This translates into CASSPWDRGLDEQFF.

The chain is built from TRBV27 and TRBJ2-3; D remains unclear. Per germline, CDR1 MNHEY and CDR2 SMNVEV (reference sequence). The CDR3 covers 13 residues. V was clipped by 2 bases and J by 4 bases, with 7 bases between them. The CDR3 is CASSLVRPDTQYF. For the CDR3, the DNA is TGTGCCAGCAGTTTAGTCAGACCAGATACGCAGTATTTT.

The V call is TRBV7-8, the J call TRBJ2-2; 9 bases are shared with TRBD2. Per germline, CDR1 SGHVS and CDR2 FQNEAQ. Trimming removed 3 bases from V and 4 bases from J; junction bases left unmatched: 6. The CDR3 length is 16 residues. Here the CDR3 reads CASSLASGKSTGELFF. DNA for the CDR3: TGTGCCAGCAGCTTGGCTAGCGGGAAAAGCACCGGGGAGCTGTTTTTT.

This sequence joins TRBV28 and TRBJ2-2; possibly TRBD2 for D (5 bases). CDR1 is MDHEN and CDR2 is SYDVKM in the germline V gene. The CDR3 extends over 15 amino acids. Trimming took 7 bases from V and 1 from J, leaving 13 bases between them. Here the CDR3 reads CASTSHSENTGELFF. The DNA for the CDR3 is TGTGCCAGCACCTCGCATAGCGAGAACACCGGGGAGCTGTTTTTT.